One and the same sample provided the 7 T cell receptor beta chains below, sequenced in a study of cytotoxic CD8 clonotypes in ibrutinib-treated CLL. Clones were sequenced by immunoSEQ multiplex PCR, and TCRdb holds only the in-frame ones, with some missing. Among roughly 45,000 clones listed, just over 65% were seen once. Sequenced material: PBMCs, taken after 24 months of ibrutinib treatment. The receptors were sampled from a human donor with chronic lymphocytic leukemia.

This sequence joins TRBV7-2 and TRBJ1-1; no clear D. The V end was cut by 5 bases, the J end by 2 bases, with 6 bases between. The CDR3 is 12 residues long. Germline CDR1 is SGHTA and CDR2 is FQGNSA. The CDR3 loop reads CASSVINTEAFF. CDR3 bases: TGTGCCAGCAGCGTAATTAACACTGAAGCTTTCTTT.

This chain uses TRBV30 with TRBJ2-4, with a tentative D call TRBD1 (6 bases). The CDR3 consists of 12 residues. Between the trimmed V and J ends, which lost 1 base and 8 bases, there was a span of 9 bases. The germline V gene has CDR1 GTSNPN and CDR2 SVGIG (reference sequence). The CDR3 DNA sequence: TGTGCCTGGAGTGAGGGGGTTTACATTCAGTACTTC. Its translation is CAWSEGVYIQYF.

This CDR3 is CASSPLKGAWQETQYF. DNA of the CDR3: TGCGCCAGCAGCCCCCTCAAGGGGGCTTGGCAAGAGACCCAGTACTTC. The gene calls are TRBV4-1 and TRBJ2-5; 7 bases align to TRBD1. CDR3 length: 16 residues. Germline assignment: CDR1 MGHRA and CDR2 YSYEKL. V lost 4 bases, J lost 2 bases, and 10 bases stayed unmatched.

This sequence joins TRBV5-1 and TRBJ2-7; D is undetermined. CDR1 SGHRS and CDR2 YFSETQ come from the germline V gene. CDR3 length: 13 amino acids. V was trimmed by 4 bases and J by 2 bases, leaving 10 bases between them. DNA for the CDR3: TGCGCCAGCAGCCGGAGCAACACCTACGAGCAGTACTTC. Translation gives CASSRSNTYEQYF. Full variable domain (outside the CDR3, taken from reference TRBV5-1 and TRBJ2-7): KAGVTQTPRYLIKTRGQQVTLSCSPISGHRSVSWYQQTPGQGLQFLFEYFSETQRNKGNFPGRFSGRQFSNSRSEMNVSTLELGDSALYLCASSRSNTYEQYFGPGTRLTVT.

This clone was counted a few times. The CDR3 sequence is CASSLKNTEAFF. DNA for the CDR3: TGTGCCAGCAGCTTAAAGAACACTGAAGCTTTCTTT. The chain combines TRBV5-5 with TRBJ1-1; D remains unclear. V was clipped by 2 bases and J by 1 base, with 3 bases between them. This CDR3 has 12 amino acids. Germline CDR1 SGHKS, CDR2 YYEKEE (reference sequence).

This chain connects TRBV4-2 to TRBJ1-3; no clear D gene. The CDR3 runs 12 residues. The V gene lost 1 base and the J gene lost 7 bases, with 5 bases spanning the gap. The germline V gene encodes CDR1 LGHNA and CDR2 YNFKEQ. The CDR3 here is CASSQGGNTIYF. The CDR3 DNA follows: TGTGCCAGCAGCCAAGGAGGGAACACCATATATTTT.

The chain recombines TRBV7-2 with TRBJ2-7; TRBD2 agrees at 9 bases. Germline CDR1 SGHTA, CDR2 FQGNSA. This CDR3 region has 14 residues. V was clipped by 2 bases and J by 3 bases; unmatched bases: 2. CDR3 nucleotides: TGTGCCAGCAGCTTAAGCGGGAGGCTCTACGAGCAGTACTTC. The encoded protein is CASSLSGRLYEQYF.